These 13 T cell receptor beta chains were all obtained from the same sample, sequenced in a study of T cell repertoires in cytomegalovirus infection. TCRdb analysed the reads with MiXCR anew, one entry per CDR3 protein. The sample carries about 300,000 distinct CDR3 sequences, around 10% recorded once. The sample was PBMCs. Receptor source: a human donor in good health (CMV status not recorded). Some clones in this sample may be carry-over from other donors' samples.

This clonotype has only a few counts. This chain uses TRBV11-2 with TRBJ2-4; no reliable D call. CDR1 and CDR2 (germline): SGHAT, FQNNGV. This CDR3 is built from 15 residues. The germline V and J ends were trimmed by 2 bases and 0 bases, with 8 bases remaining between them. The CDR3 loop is CASSLTDLAKNIQYF. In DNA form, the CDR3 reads TGTGCCAGCAGCTTAACGGATTTAGCCAAAAACATTCAGTACTTC. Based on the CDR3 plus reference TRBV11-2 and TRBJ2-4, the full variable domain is EAGVAQSPRYKIIEKRQSVAFWCNPISGHATLYWYQQILGQGPKLLIQFQNNGVVDDSQLPKDRFSAERLKGVDSTLKIQPAKLEDSAVYLCASSLTDLAKNIQYFGAGTRLSVL.

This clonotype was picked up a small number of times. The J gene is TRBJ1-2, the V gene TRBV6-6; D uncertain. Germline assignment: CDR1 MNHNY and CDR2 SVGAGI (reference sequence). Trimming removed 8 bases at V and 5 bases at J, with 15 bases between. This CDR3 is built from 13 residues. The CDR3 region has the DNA TGTGCCAGCCTAAGACACCAGCCTTATGGCTACACCTTC. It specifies CASLRHQPYGYTF.

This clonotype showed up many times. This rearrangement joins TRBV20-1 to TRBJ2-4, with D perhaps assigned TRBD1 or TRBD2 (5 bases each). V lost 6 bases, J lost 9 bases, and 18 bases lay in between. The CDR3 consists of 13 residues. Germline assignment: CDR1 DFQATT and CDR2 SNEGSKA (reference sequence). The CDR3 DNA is TGCAGTGCCCACCGACCGGGGCTGGGCATTCAGTACTTC. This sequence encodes CSAHRPGLGIQYF.

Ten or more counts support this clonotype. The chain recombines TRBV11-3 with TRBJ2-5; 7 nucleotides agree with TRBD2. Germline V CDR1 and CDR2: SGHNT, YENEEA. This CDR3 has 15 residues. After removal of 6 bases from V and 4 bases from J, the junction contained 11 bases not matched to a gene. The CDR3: CASSYGGTRGETQYF. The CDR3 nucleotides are TGTGCCAGCAGTTACGGGGGGACGAGAGGAGAGACCCAGTACTTC.

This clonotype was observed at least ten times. Here the CDR3 DNA reads TGTGCCAGCAGTACTTGGGACAGGTCCTATGGCTACACCTTC. Translation gives CASSTWDRSYGYTF. J is TRBJ1-2 and V is TRBV27; 8 nucleotides agree with TRBD1. The V gene end was trimmed by 5 bases and the J gene end by 4 bases; junction bases not matched to a gene: 6. Germline V gene sequence: CDR1 MNHEY, CDR2 SMNVEV (reference sequence). This CDR3 is 14 amino acids long.

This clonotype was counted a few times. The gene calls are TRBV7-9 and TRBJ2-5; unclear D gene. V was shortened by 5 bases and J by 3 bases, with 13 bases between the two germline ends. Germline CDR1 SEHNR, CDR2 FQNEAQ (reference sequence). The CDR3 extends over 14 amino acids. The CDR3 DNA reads TGTGCCAGCAGCATCAGTCGGCAGAAAGAGACCCAGTACTTC. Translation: CASSISRQKETQYF.

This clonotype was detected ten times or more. The CDR3 region is CATSRDKGVSYNEQFF. CDR3 bases: TGTGCCACCAGCAGAGATAAGGGGGTCTCCTACAATGAGCAGTTCTTC. The V gene is TRBV15, the J gene TRBJ2-1; D may be TRBD1 (6 bases). The V and J ends lost 0 bases and 0 bases respectively, with 9 bases between them. Germline V lookup: CDR1 LNHNV, CDR2 YYDKDF (reference sequence). This CDR3 comprises 16 residues.

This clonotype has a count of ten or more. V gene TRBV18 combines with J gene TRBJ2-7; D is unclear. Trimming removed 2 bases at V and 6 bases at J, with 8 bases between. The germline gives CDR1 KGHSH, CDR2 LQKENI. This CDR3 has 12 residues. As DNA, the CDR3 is TGTGCCAGCTCACCAGGAAGTGGCGAGCAGTACTTC. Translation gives CASSPGSGEQYF.

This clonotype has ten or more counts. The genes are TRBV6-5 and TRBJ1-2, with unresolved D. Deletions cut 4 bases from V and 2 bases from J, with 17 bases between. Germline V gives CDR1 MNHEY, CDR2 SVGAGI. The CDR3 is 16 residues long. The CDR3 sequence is CASSSNAEMINYGYTF. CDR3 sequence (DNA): TGTGCCAGCAGTTCGAACGCGGAAATGATCAACTATGGCTACACCTTC.

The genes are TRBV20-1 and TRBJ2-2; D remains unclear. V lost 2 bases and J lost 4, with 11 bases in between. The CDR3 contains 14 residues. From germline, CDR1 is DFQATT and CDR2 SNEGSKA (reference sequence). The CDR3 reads CSARRDGFTGELFF. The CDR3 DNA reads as TGCAGTGCTAGAAGAGACGGCTTCACCGGGGAGCTGTTTTTT.

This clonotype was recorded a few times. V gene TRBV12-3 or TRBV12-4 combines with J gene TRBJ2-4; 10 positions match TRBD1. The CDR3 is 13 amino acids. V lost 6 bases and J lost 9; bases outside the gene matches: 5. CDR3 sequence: CASSRDRGLIQYF. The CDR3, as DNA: TGTGCCAGCAGCCGGGACAGGGGCCTCATTCAGTACTTC.

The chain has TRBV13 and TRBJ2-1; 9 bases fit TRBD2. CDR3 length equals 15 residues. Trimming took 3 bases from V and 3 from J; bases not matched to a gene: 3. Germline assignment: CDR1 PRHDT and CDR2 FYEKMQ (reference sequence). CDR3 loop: CASSLTSGDYNEQFF. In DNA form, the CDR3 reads TGTGCCAGCAGCTTGACTAGCGGAGACTACAATGAGCAGTTCTTC.

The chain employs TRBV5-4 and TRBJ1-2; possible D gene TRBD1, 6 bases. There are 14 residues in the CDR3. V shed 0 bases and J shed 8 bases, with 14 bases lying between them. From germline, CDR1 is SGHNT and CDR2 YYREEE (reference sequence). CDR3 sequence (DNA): TGTGCCAGCAGCTTGGGGACAGTCGCGGGCGGCTACACCTTC. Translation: CASSLGTVAGGYTF. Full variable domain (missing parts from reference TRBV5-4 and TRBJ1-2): ETGVTQSPTHLIKTRGQQVTLRCSSQSGHNTVSWYQQALGQGPQFIFQYYREEENGRGNFPPRFSGLQFPNYSSELNVNALELDDSALYLCASSLGTVAGGYTFGSGTRLTVV.